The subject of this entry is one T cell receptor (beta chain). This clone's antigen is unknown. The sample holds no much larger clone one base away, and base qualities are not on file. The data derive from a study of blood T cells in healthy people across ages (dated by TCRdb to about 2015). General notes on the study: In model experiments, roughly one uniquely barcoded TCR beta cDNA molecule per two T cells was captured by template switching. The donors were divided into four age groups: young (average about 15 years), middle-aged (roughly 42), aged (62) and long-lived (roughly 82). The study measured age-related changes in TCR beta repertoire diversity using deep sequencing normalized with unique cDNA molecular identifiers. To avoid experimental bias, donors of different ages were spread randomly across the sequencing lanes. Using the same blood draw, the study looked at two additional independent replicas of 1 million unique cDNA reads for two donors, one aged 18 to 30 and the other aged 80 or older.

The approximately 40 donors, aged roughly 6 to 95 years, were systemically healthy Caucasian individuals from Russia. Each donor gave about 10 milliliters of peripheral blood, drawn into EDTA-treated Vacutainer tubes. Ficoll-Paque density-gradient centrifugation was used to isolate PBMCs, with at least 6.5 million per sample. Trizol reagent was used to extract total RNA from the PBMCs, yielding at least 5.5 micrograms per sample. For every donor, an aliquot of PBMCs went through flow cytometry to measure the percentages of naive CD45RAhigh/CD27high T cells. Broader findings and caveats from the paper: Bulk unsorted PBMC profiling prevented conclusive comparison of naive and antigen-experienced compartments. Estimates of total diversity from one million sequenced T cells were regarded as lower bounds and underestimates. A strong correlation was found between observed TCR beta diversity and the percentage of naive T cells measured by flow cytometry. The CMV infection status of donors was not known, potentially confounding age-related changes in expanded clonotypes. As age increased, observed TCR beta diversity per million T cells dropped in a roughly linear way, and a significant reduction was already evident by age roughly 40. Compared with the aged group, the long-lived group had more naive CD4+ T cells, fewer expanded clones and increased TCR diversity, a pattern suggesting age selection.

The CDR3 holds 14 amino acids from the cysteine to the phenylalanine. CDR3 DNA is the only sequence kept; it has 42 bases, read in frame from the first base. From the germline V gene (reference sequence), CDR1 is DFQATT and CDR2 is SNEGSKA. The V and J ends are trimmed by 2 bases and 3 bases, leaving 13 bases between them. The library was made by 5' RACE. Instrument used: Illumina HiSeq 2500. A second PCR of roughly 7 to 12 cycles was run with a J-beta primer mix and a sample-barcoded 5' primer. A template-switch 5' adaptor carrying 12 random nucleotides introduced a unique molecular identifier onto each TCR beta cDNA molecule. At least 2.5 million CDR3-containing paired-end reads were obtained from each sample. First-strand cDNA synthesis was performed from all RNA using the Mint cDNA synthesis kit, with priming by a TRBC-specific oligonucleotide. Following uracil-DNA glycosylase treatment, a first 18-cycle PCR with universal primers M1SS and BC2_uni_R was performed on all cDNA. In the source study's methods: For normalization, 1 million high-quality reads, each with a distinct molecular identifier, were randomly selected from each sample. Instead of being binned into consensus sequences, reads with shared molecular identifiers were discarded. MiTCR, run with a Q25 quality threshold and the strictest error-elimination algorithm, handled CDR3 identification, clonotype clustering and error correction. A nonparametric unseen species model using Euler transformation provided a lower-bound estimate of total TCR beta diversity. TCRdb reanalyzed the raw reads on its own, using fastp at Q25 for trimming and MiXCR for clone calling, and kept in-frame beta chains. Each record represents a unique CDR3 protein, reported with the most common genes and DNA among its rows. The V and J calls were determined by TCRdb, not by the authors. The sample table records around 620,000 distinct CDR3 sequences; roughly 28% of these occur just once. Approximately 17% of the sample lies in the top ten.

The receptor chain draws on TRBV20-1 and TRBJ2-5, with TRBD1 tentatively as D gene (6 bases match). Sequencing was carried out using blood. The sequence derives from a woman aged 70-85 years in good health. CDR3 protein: CSARLGHPKETQYF. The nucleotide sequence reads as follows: TGCAGTGCTAGACTGGGACACCCCAAAGAGACCCAGTACTTC.